This T cell receptor (beta chain) derives from a study of blood T cell repertoires in COVID-19. Trimming took 4 bases from V and 5 from J, leaving 13 bases between them. Germline V gene lookup returns CDR1 SGHRS and CDR2 YFSETQ. The CDR3 consists of 14 residues. Sequencing used immunoSEQ multiplex PCR; TCRdb keeps in-frame clones, though not all of them. The data hold fewer than 150,000 clones, with about four fifths observed a single time. The V call is TRBV5-1, the J call TRBJ2-1; maybe TRBD2 (5 bases). This TCR came from a man aged 25-40 years who had recovered from COVID-19. Sequenced material: PBMCs or T cells enriched from blood (not recorded which). This CDR3 reads CASSPLLGDNEQFF. CDR3 bases: TGCGCCAGCAGCCCCCTGCTCGGGGACAATGAGCAGTTCTTC.